The source of this T cell receptor beta chain is a study of cytomegalovirus exposure and HLA in healthy donors. About the research overall: The 90 to 150 validation repertoires used the same platform as the roughly 620 first-cohort repertoires, a later analysis reported. Whole-study results and caveats: Confirmation was obtained in vitro that a few CMV-associated chains are specific for CMV antigens.

The donors were members of the validation cohort comprising approximately 110 subjects, separate from the roughly 700-subject first cohort. Method: immunoSEQ multiplex PCR; TCRdb's copy keeps in-frame clones and lacks some. The data contain more than 130,000 clones, 88% of them singletons. Germline CDR1 reads LNHDA; CDR2 reads SQIVND (reference sequence). V was clipped by 5 bases and J by 5 bases, with 7 bases between them. This CDR3 comprises 12 residues. Notes on this clone: The target antigen is unknown.

Sequencing was done on a sample of PBMCs. This sequence was found in a woman aged 18-29 years in good health and CMV-seropositive. This rearrangement joins TRBV19 to TRBJ1-3; D ambiguous. CDR3 in amino acids: CASSWQRNTIYF. The CDR3 coding sequence is TGTGCCAGTAGTTGGCAGAGAAACACCATATATTTT. The full variable domain, with the rest looked up from reference TRBV19 and TRBJ1-3, is DGGITQSPKYLFRKEGQNVTLSCEQNLNHDAMYWYRQDPGQGLRLIYYSQIVNDFQKGDIAEGYSVSREKKESFPLTVTSAQKNPTAFYLCASSWQRNTIYFGEGSWLTVV.